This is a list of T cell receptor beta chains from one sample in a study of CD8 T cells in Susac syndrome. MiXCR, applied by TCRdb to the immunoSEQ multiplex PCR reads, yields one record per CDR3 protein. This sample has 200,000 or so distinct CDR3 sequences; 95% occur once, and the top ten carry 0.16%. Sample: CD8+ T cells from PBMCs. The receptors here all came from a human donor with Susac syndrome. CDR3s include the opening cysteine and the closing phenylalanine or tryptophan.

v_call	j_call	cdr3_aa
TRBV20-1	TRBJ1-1	CSATKRGNTEAFF
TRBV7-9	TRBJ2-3	CASSSQGRGDTQYF
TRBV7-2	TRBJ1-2	CASSAGWTGGLYGYTF
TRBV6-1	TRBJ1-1	CASSEPDRDRFF
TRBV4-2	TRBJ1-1	CASSQEAREVFDTEAFF
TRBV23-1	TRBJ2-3	CASSHLVQGVGTDTQYF
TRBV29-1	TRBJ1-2	CSVAGQGVNGYTF
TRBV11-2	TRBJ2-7	CASSHDPQTSSDEQYF
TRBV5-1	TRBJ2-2	CASPEGAGNPGELFF
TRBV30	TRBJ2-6	CAWSPGAGANVLTF
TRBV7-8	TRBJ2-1	CASREKRNEQFF
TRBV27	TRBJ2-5	CASTRGVGETQYF
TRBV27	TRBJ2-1	CASRLLQYNEQFF
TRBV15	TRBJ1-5	CTTSSSNQPQHF
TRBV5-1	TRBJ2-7	CASSLVAEAYEQYF
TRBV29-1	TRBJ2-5	CSVGSRETQYF
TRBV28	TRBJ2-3	CASSFGSDTQYF
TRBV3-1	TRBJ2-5	CASSQDRQRETQYF
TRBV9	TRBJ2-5	CASSVGGAGETQYF
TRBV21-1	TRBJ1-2	CASSRGSNGYTF
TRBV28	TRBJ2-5	CASREKEETQYF
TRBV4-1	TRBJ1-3	CASSQEAGLAGNTIYF
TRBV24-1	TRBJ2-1	CATSERTSGGNEQFF
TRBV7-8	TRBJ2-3	CASSLEAADTQYF
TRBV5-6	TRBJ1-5	CASSSQTGVMPQHF
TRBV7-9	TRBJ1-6	CASSLAGTHSPLHF
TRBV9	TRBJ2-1	CASSVNPLEGHYEQFF
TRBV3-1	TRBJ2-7	CASSQSGDRGTEQYF
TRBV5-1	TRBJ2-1	CASSPTGLAVGDEQFF
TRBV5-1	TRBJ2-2	CASSLTHRRDTGELFF
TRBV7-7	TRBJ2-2	CASSRDTNTGELFF
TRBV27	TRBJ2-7	CASGWTGHHEQYF
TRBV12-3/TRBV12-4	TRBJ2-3	CASSFSAGERDTQYF
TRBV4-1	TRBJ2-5	CASSQLLAAQETQYF
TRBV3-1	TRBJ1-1	CASSQDLLGTEAFF
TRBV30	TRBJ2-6	CASIGDGFSGANVLTF
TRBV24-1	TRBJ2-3	CATSDPRDRLYF
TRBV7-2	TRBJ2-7	CASSRQSGPYEQYF
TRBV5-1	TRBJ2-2	CASSLGQTTGELFF
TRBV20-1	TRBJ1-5	CSARERDREYSNQPQHF
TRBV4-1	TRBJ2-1	CASSQTSDRNNEQFF
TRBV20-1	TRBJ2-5	CSARGLGEGLQETQYF
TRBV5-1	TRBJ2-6	CASSIPTGTGPGANVLTF
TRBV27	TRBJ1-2	CASGQWEANYGYTF
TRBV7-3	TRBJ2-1	CASSWHPFSGTNNEQFF
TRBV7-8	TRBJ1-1	CASSLGVGTGGRAEAFF
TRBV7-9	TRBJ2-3	CASSLERDTQYF
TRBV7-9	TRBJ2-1	CAALADDYNEQFF
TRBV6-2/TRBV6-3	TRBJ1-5	CASSYSIRDSSNQPQHF
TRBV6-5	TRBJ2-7	CASKIPGSYEQYF
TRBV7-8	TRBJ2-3	CASSLWTLFSDTQYF
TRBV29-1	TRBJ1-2	CSVGKGEGHGYTF
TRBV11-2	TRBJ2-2	CASSPRQGADTGELFF
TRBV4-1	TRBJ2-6	CASSHPTGSGANVLTF